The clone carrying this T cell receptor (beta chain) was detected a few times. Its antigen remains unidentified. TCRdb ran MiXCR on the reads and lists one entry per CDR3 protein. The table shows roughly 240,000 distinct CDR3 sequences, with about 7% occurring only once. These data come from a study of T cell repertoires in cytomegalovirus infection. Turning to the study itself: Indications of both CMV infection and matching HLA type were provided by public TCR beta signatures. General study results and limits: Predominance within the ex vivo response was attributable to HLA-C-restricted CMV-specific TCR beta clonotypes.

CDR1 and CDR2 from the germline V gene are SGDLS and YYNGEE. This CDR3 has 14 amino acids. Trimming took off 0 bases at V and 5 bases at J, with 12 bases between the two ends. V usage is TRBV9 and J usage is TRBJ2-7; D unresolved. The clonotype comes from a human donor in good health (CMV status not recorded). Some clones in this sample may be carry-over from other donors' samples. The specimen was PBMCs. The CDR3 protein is CASSVEDGRHEQYF. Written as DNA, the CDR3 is TGTGCCAGCAGCGTAGAGGACGGCCGCCACGAGCAGTACTTC.